The present TCR beta chain was sequenced within a study of blood T cells in healthy people across ages. Study-wide results and caveats: The study found TCR beta diversity correlated strongly with naive T cell percentage. Any changes in expanded clonotypes were possibly confounded, as donor CMV status remained unknown.

Aged roughly 6 to 95, donors were systemically healthy Caucasians from Russia. The CDR3 loop spans 14 amino acids. Germline values: CDR1 MNHEY, CDR2 SMNVEV (reference sequence). V gave up 5 bases and J gave up 0 bases, with 7 bases separating them. A sample-barcoded 5' primer and a J-beta primer mix were used in a second PCR of roughly 7 to 11 cycles. A template-switch adaptor containing 12 random nucleotides labeled each cDNA molecule. Each CDR3 protein gets one entry after TCRdb re-called the 5' RACE reads with MiXCR. The sample contains some 760,000 distinct CDR3 sequences, roughly 25% of which appear only once. This clonotype occurred a few times. Its antigen is unknown. The same sample was also studied in work on T cells of mothers and their children.

Sample: blood. V and J are TRBV27 and TRBJ1-4; D is perhaps TRBD1 (5 bases). The clonotype originates from a boy aged 5-17 years in good health. CDR3 region: CASSGGTTNEKLFF. The CDR3 DNA follows: TGTGCCAGCAGTGGGGGGACAACTAATGAAAAACTGTTTTTT.